This T cell receptor beta chain is from a study of technical replicates of blood from a few donors. V lost 4 bases to trimming and J lost 0 bases, with 14 bases between them. The CDR3 sequence is 16 residues long. Germline lookup yields CDR1 SGHRS and CDR2 YFSETQ. Assay used: immunoSEQ multiplex PCR; TCRdb lists only in-frame clones, some missing. Altogether 10,000 to 13,000 clones are present, around 94% being singletons, with the ten largest covering about 7.1%. The origin of this receptor is a human donor in good health. Sample: PBMCs. The chain links TRBV5-1 to TRBJ2-1; TRBD1 might be the D (6 bases). CDR3 coding DNA: TGCGCCAGCAGCGTAGACAGGCACAGCTCCTACAATGAGCAGTTCTTC. Protein: CASSVDRHSSYNEQFF.